The next 19 T cell receptor beta chains were all read from a single sample in a study of T cell repertoires and HLA-DP antigens. Their antigens remain unidentified. Using immunoSEQ multiplex PCR, the repertoire was profiled, and TCRdb retains in-frame clones only, with some absent. The top ten hold about 0.27% of the sample, which has around 110,000 clones, around 92% seen once. Sequenced material: CD4+ T cells from PBMCs. These TCRs come from a woman in her late teens or twenties in good health and CMV-seronegative.

This chain links TRBV7-9 with TRBJ2-7; no reliable D call. Germline-derived CDR1 and CDR2 are SEHNR and FQNEAQ (reference sequence). Trimming left V 5 bases short and J 2 bases short, with 4 bases between. The CDR3 has 11 residues. CDR3 protein: CASSQAYEQYF. DNA for the CDR3: TGTGCCAGCAGCCAAGCCTACGAGCAGTACTTC.

This chain joins TRBV28 and TRBJ2-7, with D perhaps TRBD1 (5 bases). CDR1 is MDHEN, CDR2 SYDVKM, per germline. V was shortened by 4 bases and J by 4 bases, with 26 bases between the two germline ends. The CDR3 is made up of 18 amino acids. Here the CDR3 reads CASSSSILRGESGYEQYV. Here the CDR3 DNA reads TGTGCCAGCAGTTCATCAATTCTTAGGGGTGAGAGTGGGTACGAGCAGTACGTC.

In its sample, this clone was seen once. The chain uses TRBV9 and TRBJ2-7; 7 bases align to TRBD1. The CDR3 runs 14 residues. Per the germline V gene, CDR1 is SGDLS and CDR2 is YYNGEE. V lost 3 bases and J lost 5; bases outside the gene matches: 8. This chain's CDR3 is CASSAGQLPHEQYF. The DNA for the CDR3 is TGTGCCAGCAGCGCGGGACAGTTGCCCCACGAGCAGTACTTC.

V usage is TRBV6-6 and J usage is TRBJ1-1; no clear D. The CDR3 sequence is 14 residues long. V lost 0 bases to trimming and J lost 4 bases, with 9 bases between them. Germline V CDR1 and CDR2: MNHNY, SVGAGI (reference sequence). In nucleotides, the CDR3 is TGTGCCAGCAGTTACTCGCTGGGAGGCACTGAAGCTTTCTTT. Protein: CASSYSLGGTEAFF.

This clone is a singleton in its sample. The chain carries TRBV7-6 and TRBJ2-1, with D uncertain. CDR1 is SGHVS, CDR2 FNYEAQ, per germline. V was shortened by 5 bases and J by 3 bases, with 14 bases between the two germline ends. This CDR3 region has 15 residues. CDR3 sequence (DNA): TGTGCCAGCAGCCAGGACGGACGAGGCTACAATGAGCAGTTCTTC. It encodes CASSQDGRGYNEQFF. Full variable domain (remainder filled in from reference TRBV7-6 and TRBJ2-1): GAGVSQSPRYKVTKRGQDVALRCDPISGHVSLYWYRQALGQGPEFLTYFNYEAQQDKSGLPNDRFSAERPEGSISTLTIQRTEQRDSAMYRCASSQDGRGYNEQFFGPGTRLTVL.

The chain combines TRBV27 with TRBJ2-1; 10 bases are a match to TRBD1. From germline, CDR1 is MNHEY and CDR2 SMNVEV (reference sequence). The junction had 6 bases not matched to a gene; V was cut back by 7 bases and J by 3 bases. This CDR3 is built from 15 residues. CDR3: CASKTGTGVYNEQFF. The CDR3 DNA follows: TGTGCCAGCAAGACCGGGACAGGGGTCTACAATGAGCAGTTCTTC.

This sequence joins TRBV9 and TRBJ1-4; D is ambiguous. Deletions cut 4 bases from V and 0 bases from J, with 10 bases between. This CDR3 contains 15 residues. The germline V gene has CDR1 SGDLS and CDR2 YYNGEE. The CDR3 sequence is CASSPQGPTNEKLFF. The CDR3 DNA sequence: TGTGCCAGCAGCCCCCAAGGACCAACTAATGAAAAACTGTTTTTT. Using reference TRBV9 and TRBJ1-4 for the parts outside the CDR3, the full variable domain is DSGVTQTPKHLITATGQRVTLRCSPRSGDLSVYWYQQSLDQGLQFLIQYYNGEERAKGNILERFSAQQFPDLHSELNLSSLELGDSALYFCASSPQGPTNEKLFFGSGTQLSVL.

This chain uses TRBV5-5 with TRBJ1-4; no clear D gene. V was shortened by 0 bases and J by 7 bases, with 7 bases between the two germline ends. Germline CDR1 and CDR2: SGHKS and YYEKEE (reference sequence). CDR3 length: 13 residues. The CDR3 DNA follows: TGTGCCAGCAGCTTGGGGAGCGTTGAAAAACTGTTTTTT. It encodes CASSLGSVEKLFF.

CDR3: CASRSGGADNEQFF. CDR3 sequence (DNA): TGCGCCAGCAGAAGCGGGGGGGCAGACAATGAGCAGTTCTTC. The chain is built from TRBV5-1 and TRBJ2-1; 10 nucleotides match TRBD2. V gave up 5 bases and J gave up 5 bases; unmatched junction bases: 4. Germline V gene lookup returns CDR1 SGHRS and CDR2 YFSETQ. This CDR3 region has 14 residues. The whole variable domain, filled in from reference TRBV5-1 and TRBJ2-1, reads KAGVTQTPRYLIKTRGQQVTLSCSPISGHRSVSWYQQTPGQGLQFLFEYFSETQRNKGNFPGRFSGRQFSNSRSEMNVSTLELGDSALYLCASRSGGADNEQFFGPGTRLTVL.

CDR3 sequence reads: CASSLQGGSYGYTF. CDR3 nucleotide sequence: TGTGCCAGTAGCCTACAGGGGGGCTCCTATGGCTACACCTTC. The V call is TRBV19, the J call TRBJ1-2; 8 positions match TRBD1. Trimming removed 6 bases from V and 4 bases from J; junction bases left unmatched: 7. Germline V gives CDR1 LNHDA, CDR2 SQIVND (reference sequence). This CDR3 region has 14 residues.

V is TRBV7-2 and J is TRBJ1-1, with 8 bases matching TRBD1. Germline CDR1 is SGHTA and CDR2 is FQGNSA. This CDR3 comprises 15 residues. Germline trimming cut 3 bases from V and 5 bases from J; bases unmatched to any gene: 8. CDR3 nucleotide sequence: TGTGCCAGCAGCTTTCACAGGGGGAGTAGAACTGAAGCTTTCTTT. Translated: CASSFHRGSRTEAFF. Full variable domain (outside the CDR3, taken from reference TRBV7-2 and TRBJ1-1): GAGVSQSPSNKVTEKGKDVELRCDPISGHTALYWYRQSLGQGLEFLIYFQGNSAPDKSGLPSDRFSAERTGGSVSTLTIQRTQQEDSAVYLCASSFHRGSRTEAFFGQGTRLTVV.

The rearrangement links TRBV9 to TRBJ1-2; 10 bases fit TRBD1. Germline V gene lookup returns CDR1 SGDLS and CDR2 YYNGEE. The CDR3 sequence is 15 residues long. V lost 4 bases, J lost 5 bases, and 8 bases stayed unmatched. DNA of the CDR3: TGTGCCAGCAGCATGTCGACAGGGGGCGGATATGGCTACACCTTC. As protein: CASSMSTGGGYGYTF. The variable domain in full, completed from reference TRBV9 and TRBJ1-2, reads DSGVTQTPKHLITATGQRVTLRCSPRSGDLSVYWYQQSLDQGLQFLIQYYNGEERAKGNILERFSAQQFPDLHSELNLSSLELGDSALYFCASSMSTGGGYGYTFGSGTRLTVV.

This clone was seen once. The CDR3 region has the DNA TGTGCCAGTACTTCCATGACAGGGGAATGGAGCAATCAGCCCCAGCATTTT. This codes for CASTSMTGEWSNQPQHF. The gene calls are TRBV19 and TRBJ1-5; 8 bases align to TRBD1. CDR1 LNHDA and CDR2 SQIVND come from the germline V gene (reference sequence). The V segment lost 7 bases and the J segment 1 base; nucleotides outside the gene matches: 12. The CDR3 contains 17 residues.

This clone was counted once. This chain links TRBV7-3 with TRBJ2-3; 7 bases agree with TRBD2. The trim removed 5 bases at V and 2 bases at J, leaving 7 bases unmatched. Germline V CDR1 and CDR2: SGHTA, FQGTGA. The length of the CDR3 is 15 residues. CDR3 residues: CASSNRGGATDTQYF. CDR3 nucleotides: TGTGCCAGCAGCAACCGGGGAGGGGCCACAGATACGCAGTATTTT.

The rearrangement uses TRBV6-6 and TRBJ1-1; 10 nucleotides match TRBD1. J was trimmed by 2 bases and V by 4 bases; bases with no gene match: 4. The CDR3 contains 15 residues. Germline V gene sequence: CDR1 MNHNY, CDR2 SVGAGI (reference sequence). The CDR3 DNA reads TGTGCCAGCAGTTCCCGGGACAGGGGTAACACTGAAGCTTTCTTT. Protein product: CASSSRDRGNTEAFF.

The chain employs TRBV28 and TRBJ2-3; a possible D gene is TRBD2 (6 bases). V was trimmed by 3 bases and J by 3 bases, leaving 10 bases between them. The CDR3 spans 14 residues. Per the germline V gene, CDR1 is MDHEN and CDR2 is SYDVKM. CDR3 DNA: TGTGCCAGCAGTTTCCCAGGACTAACAGATACGCAGTATTTT. Translated: CASSFPGLTDTQYF.

The gene calls are TRBV28 and TRBJ2-7; D remains unclear. From germline, CDR1 is MDHEN and CDR2 SYDVKM. The CDR3 extends over 14 amino acids. Trimming took off 2 bases at V and 4 bases at J, with 12 bases between the two ends. The DNA for the CDR3 is TGTGCCAGCAGTTTACCTATTTCCGCTTACGAGCAGTACTTC. Encoded protein: CASSLPISAYEQYF.

The genes are TRBV27 and TRBJ1-2, with D perhaps TRBD1 (5 bases). The germline V and J ends were trimmed by 5 bases and 5 bases, with 12 bases remaining between them. The V gene's germline CDR1 is MNHEY and CDR2 SMNVEV (reference sequence). CDR3 size: 13 residues. The chain's CDR3 is CASSIGGGYGYTF. Here the CDR3 DNA reads TGTGCCAGCAGTATCGGGGGTGGATATGGCTACACCTTC.

The chain links TRBV4-3 to TRBJ1-6, with D uncertain. CDR1 LGHNA and CDR2 YSLEER come from the germline V gene. V lost 0 bases, J lost 6 bases, and 6 bases lay in between. The CDR3 is made up of 14 amino acids. CDR3 protein: CASSQETGNSPLHF. CDR3 in DNA: TGCGCCAGCAGCCAAGAGACGGGTAATTCACCCCTCCACTTT.